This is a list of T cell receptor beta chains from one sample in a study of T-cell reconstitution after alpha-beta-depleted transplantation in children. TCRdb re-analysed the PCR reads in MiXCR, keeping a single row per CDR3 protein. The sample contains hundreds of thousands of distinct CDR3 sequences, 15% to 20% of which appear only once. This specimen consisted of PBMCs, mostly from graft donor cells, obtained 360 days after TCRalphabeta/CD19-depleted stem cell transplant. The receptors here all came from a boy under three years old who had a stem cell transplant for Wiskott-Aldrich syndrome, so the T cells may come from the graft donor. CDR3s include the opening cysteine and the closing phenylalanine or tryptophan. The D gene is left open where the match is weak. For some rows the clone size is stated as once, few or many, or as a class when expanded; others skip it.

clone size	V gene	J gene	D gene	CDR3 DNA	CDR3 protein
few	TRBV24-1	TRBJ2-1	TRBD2	TGTGCCACCAGTGATTTGCAAGCGGGAGACAATGAGCAGTTCTTC	CATSDLQAGDNEQFF
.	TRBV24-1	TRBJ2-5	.	TGTGCCACCAGTGGGCCCTCGAGGGGCAGGGAGACCCAGTACTTC	CATSGPSRGRETQYF
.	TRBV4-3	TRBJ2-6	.	TGCGCCAGCAGCAAATCCGACAGTTTATCCGGGGCCAACGTCCTGACTTTC	CASSKSDSLSGANVLTF
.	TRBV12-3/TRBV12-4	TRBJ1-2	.	TGTGCCAGCAGCCCGCGCTTACTTACAGTGACTGGCTACACCTTC	CASSPRLLTVTGYTF
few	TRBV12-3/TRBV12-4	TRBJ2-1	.	TGTGCCAGCAGTCCCACACTAGGGGCCTACAATGAGCAGTTCTTC	CASSPTLGAYNEQFF
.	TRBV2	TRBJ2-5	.	TGTGCCAGCAGTGCCGGGGCCGCATTACAAGAGACCCAGTACTTC	CASSAGAALQETQYF
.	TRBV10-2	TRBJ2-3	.	TGCGCCAGCAGTGAGATTCGGGGGTACACAGATACGCAGTATTTT	CASSEIRGYTDTQYF
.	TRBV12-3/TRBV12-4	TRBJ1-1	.	TGTGCCAGCAGTCTAGACCGAGGGGGTGAAGCTTTCTTT	CASSLDRGGEAFF
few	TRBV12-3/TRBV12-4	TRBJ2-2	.	TGTGCCAGCAGTTTCCCCAACACCGGGGAGCTGTTTTTT	CASSFPNTGELFF
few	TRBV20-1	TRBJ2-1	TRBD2	TGCAGTGCTAGAACCCCTGGGCGGGGGGGCACTGAGCAGTTCTTC	CSARTPGRGGTEQFF
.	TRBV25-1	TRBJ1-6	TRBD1	TGTGCCAGCAGAGGACAGGTTAATTCACCCCTCCACTTT	CASRGQVNSPLHF
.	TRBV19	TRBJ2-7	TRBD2	TGTGCCAGTACTAGCGGGAGCCGATTATTTTACGAGCAGTACTTC	CASTSGSRLFYEQYF
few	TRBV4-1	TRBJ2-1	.	TGCGCCAGCAGCCAAGAACCCGTATACAATGAGCAGTTCTTC	CASSQEPVYNEQFF
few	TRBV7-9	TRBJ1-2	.	TGTGCCAGCACCTTAATACCCCTAGCTAACTATGGCTACACCTTC	CASTLIPLANYGYTF
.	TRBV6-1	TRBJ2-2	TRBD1	TGTGCCAGCAGTGGTCGACAGGGGAACACCGGGGAGCTGTTTTTT	CASSGRQGNTGELFF
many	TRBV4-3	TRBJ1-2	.	TGCGCCAGCAGCCAAGACACTGGTTCGGCTGGAGGGGATACTGGCTACACCTTC	CASSQDTGSAGGDTGYTF
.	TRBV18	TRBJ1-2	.	TGTGCCAGCTCCCCTCTCGGGGCGCTAGCTAACTATGGCTACACCTTC	CASSPLGALANYGYTF
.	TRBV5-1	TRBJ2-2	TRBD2	TGCGCCAGCAGCGCACGACTAGCGGGAGCTAACACCGGGGAGCTGTTTTTT	CASSARLAGANTGELFF
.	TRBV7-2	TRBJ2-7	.	TGTGCCAGCAGCCCAATAGGAGGGAGTCTAGACTCCTACGAGCAGTACTTC	CASSPIGGSLDSYEQYF
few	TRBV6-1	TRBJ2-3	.	TGTGCCAGCAGTGAAGCATCAGGCTTCACAGATACGCAGTATTTT	CASSEASGFTDTQYF
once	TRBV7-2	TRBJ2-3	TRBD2	TGTGCCAGCAGCTTAGCCTTGGGACTAGCGGGAGTGAGCTCAGATACGCAGTATTTT	CASSLALGLAGVSSDTQYF
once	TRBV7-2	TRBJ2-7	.	TGTGCCAGCAGCTTCACACCAGCCTACGAGCAGTACTTC	CASSFTPAYEQYF
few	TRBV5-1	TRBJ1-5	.	TGCGCCAGCAGAGGAAGTAGCAATCAGCCCCAGCATTTT	CASRGSSNQPQHF
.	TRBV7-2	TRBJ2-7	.	TGTGCCAGCAGCTCGTCCAGGGTCCCAAGGTTCCAGTACTTC	CASSSSRVPRFQYF
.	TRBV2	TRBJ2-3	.	TGTGCCAGCGGGAGGGGGTTAGGCACAGATACGCAGTATTTT	CASGRGLGTDTQYF
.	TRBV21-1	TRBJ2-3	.	TGTGCCAGCAGCAAACCTCGGCGGGAGGGCCTAACAGATACGCAGTATTTT	CASSKPRREGLTDTQYF
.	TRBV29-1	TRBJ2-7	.	TGCAGCGTTGGGCAGGGAGGCTACGAGCAGTACTTC	CSVGQGGYEQYF
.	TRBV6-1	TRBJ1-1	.	TGTGCCACCGTAGTTCTTGGGACAATCGAAGCTTTCTTT	CATVVLGTIEAFF
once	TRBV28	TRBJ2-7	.	TGTGCCAGCAGTTCCCCGAACAGGGTATCCGACGAGCAGTACTTC	CASSSPNRVSDEQYF
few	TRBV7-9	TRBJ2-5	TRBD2	TGTGCCAGCAGCCTCGCTGGACTAGCGGGAGGAGAGACCCAGTACTTC	CASSLAGLAGGETQYF